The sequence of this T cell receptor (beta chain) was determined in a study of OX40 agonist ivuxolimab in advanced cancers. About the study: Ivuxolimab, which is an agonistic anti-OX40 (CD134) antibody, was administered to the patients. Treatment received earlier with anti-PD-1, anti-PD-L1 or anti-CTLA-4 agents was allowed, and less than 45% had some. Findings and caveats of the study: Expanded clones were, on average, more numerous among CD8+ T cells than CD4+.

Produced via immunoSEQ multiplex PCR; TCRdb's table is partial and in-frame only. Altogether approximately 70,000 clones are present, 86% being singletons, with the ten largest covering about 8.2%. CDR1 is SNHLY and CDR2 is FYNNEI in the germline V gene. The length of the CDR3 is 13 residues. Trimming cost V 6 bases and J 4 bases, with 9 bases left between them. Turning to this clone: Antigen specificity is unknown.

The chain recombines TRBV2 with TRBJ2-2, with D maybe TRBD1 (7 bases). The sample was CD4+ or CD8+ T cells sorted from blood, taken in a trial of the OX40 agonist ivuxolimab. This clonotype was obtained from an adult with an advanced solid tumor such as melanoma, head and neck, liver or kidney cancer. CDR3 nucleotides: TGTGCCAGCAGGGAGGGGGCCACCGGGGAGCTGTTTTTT. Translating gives CASREGATGELFF.